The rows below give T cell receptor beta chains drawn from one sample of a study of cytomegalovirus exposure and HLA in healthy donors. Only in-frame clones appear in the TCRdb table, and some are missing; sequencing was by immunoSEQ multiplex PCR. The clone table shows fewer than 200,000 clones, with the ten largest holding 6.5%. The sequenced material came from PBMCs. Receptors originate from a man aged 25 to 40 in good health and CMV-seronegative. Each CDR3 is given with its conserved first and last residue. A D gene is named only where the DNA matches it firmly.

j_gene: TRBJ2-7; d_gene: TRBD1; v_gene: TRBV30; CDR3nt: TGTGCCTGGACCACCGAGTACAGGGGTCACGAGCAGTACTTC; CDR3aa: CAWTTEYRGHEQYF
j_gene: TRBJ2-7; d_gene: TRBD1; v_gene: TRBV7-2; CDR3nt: TGTGCCAGCACCCGCGCGGGACAGGGACTCTCCGAGCAGTACTTC; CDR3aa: CASTRAGQGLSEQYF
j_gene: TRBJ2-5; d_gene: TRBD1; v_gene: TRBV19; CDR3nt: TGTGCCAGTAGTGACAGGGGTGAGGGGACCCAGTACTTC; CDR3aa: CASSDRGEGTQYF
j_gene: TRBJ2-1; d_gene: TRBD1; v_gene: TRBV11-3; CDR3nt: TGTGCCAGCAGCTTAAGGCAGGGGGCAGGTGAGCAGTTCTTC; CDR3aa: CASSLRQGAGEQFF
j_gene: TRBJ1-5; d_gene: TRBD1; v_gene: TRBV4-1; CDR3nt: TGCGCCAGCAGCCACCCGGTCGGGACAGGGGTAGATCAGCCCCAGCATTTT; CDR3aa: CASSHPVGTGVDQPQHF
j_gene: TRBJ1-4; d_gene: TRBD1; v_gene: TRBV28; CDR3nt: TGTGCCAGCAGACAAAGACAGGGACAAAATGAAAAACTGTTTTTT; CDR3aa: CASRQRQGQNEKLFF
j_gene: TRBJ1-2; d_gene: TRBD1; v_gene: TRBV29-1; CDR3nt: TGCAGCGTCGCCCGGGACAGCCCTTACCCCTATGGCTACACCTTC; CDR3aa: CSVARDSPYPYGYTF
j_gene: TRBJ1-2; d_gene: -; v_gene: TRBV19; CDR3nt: TGTGCCAGTAGTATCGCCGCCATGGCCTCCTATGGCTACACCTTC; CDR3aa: CASSIAAMASYGYTF
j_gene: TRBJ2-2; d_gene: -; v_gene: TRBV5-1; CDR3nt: TGCGCCAGCAGCTTGGCTCAGGGGAGGGTCACCGGGGAGCTGTTTTTT; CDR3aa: CASSLAQGRVTGELFF
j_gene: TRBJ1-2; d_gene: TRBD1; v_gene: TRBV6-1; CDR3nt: TGTGCCAGCAGTCAAACAGGGGGGACCGGCTACACCTTC; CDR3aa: CASSQTGGTGYTF
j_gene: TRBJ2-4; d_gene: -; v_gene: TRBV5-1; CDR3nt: TGCGCCAGCTTCCCCGGAGGGACAGAGCAAAACATTCAGTACTTC; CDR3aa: CASFPGGTEQNIQYF
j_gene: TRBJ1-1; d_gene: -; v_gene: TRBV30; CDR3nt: TGTGCCTGGTTCGAACAGGGAGCCACTGAAGCTTTCTTT; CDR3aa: CAWFEQGATEAFF
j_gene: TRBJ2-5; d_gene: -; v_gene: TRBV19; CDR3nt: TGTGCCAGTAGTATAGGGCTAGCTGGTCGGGAAGAGACCCAGTACTTC; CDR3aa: CASSIGLAGREETQYF
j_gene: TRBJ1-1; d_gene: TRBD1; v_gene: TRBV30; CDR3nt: TGTGCCTGGAGACAGGGGGTAAACACTGAAGCTTTCTTT; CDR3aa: CAWRQGVNTEAFF
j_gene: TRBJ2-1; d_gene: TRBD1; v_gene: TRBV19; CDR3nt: TGTGCCAGTAGTAAAATACAGGGGACAGCTGAGCAGTTCTTC; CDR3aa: CASSKIQGTAEQFF
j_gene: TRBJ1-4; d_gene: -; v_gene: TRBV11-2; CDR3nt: TGTGCCAGCAGCATCGGACGGGGGCTGTTTTTT; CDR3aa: CASSIGRGLFF
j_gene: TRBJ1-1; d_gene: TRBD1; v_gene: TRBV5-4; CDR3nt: TGTGCCAGCAGCCCGGGTGGGACAGGAAACACTGAAGCTTTCTTT; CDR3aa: CASSPGGTGNTEAFF
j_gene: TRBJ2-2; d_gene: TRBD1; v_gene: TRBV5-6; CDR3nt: TGTGCCAGCAGCCGGGACAGGGGAACCGGGGAGCTGTTTTTT; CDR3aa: CASSRDRGTGELFF
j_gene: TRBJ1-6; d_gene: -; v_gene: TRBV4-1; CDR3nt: TGCGCCAGCAGCCGGGCCAGGGCCGACGGATCACCCCTCCACTTT; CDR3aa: CASSRARADGSPLHF
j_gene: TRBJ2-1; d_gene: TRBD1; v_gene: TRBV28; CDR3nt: TGTGCCAGCAGCACAGGGGGCAGGTTTGATGAGCAGTTCTTC; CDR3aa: CASSTGGRFDEQFF
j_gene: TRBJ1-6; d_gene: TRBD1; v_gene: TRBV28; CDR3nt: TGTGCCAGCAGTATGTGGGACAGGGTCGGATCACCCCTCCACTTT; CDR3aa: CASSMWDRVGSPLHF
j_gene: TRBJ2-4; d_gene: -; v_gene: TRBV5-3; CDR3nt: TGTGCCAGAAGCCATGACAGACCCATTTCCTTAGCCAAAAACATTCAGTACTTC; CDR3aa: CARSHDRPISLAKNIQYF
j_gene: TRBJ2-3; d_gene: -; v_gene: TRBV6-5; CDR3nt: TGTGCCAGCAAACGGGTTGGGGGAGGCGCAGATACGCAGTATTTT; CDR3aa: CASKRVGGGADTQYF
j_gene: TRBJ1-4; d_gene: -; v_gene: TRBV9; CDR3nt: TGTGCCAGTAGCCGAACCGGGCAGGGACTGGAAAAACTGTTTTTT; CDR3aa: CASSRTGQGLEKLFF
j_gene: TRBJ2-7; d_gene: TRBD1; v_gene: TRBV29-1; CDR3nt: TGCAGCGCTGACGACAGGGGCGGCCACGAGCAGTACTTC; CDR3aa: CSADDRGGHEQYF